This record looks at one T cell receptor (beta chain) sequence and its context. What it binds is not known. The data derive from a study of shared clonotypes between healthy human individuals. Study-wide results and caveats: Only blood samples were collected, and tissue repertoires likely differ. The study found about 5% of naive CD4 clonotypes shared across a handful of donors. Despite large depth, sorted-subset datasets appeared incompletely sequenced.

Some 29,000 T cell genomes (roughly 190 ng DNA) went into each sorted-subset replicate. Here immunoSEQ multiplex PCR was the method, and the copy in TCRdb shows in-frame clones only, minus some. The sample lists more than 600,000 clones, around 92% occurring once. This CDR3 has 16 residues. Trimming took off 3 bases at V and 0 bases at J, with 11 bases between the two ends. Germline-derived CDR1 and CDR2 are SEHNR and FQNEAQ (reference sequence). CD45RO-negative CD8 cells positively selected for CCR7 made up the naive population, which excluded terminally differentiated effector memory CD45RA+ cells.

The source is a man aged 30-40 years in good health. The J gene is TRBJ1-4, the V gene TRBV7-9; D call uncertain. Sequencing used naive CD8+ T cells sorted from blood. In DNA, the CDR3 is TGTGCCAGCAGCTTCGAGGCCAGTGCAACTAATGAAAAACTGTTTTTT. It codes for CASSFEASATNEKLFF.